The present T cell receptor (beta chain) was sequenced within a study of tumor-infiltrating lymphocytes in primary liver carcinoma. Findings of the study overall: Blood fell significantly below tumors in its top-250-clone fraction (p = 0.039).

A constant-region primer primed TCR beta cDNA synthesis from roughly 520 ng of total RNA. Three nested multiplex PCR rounds, a slightly modified ARM-PCR method, built the TCR beta libraries. TRBV1-TRBV30 forward primers paired with a C-beta reverse primer drove the first two PCR rounds, around 9 cycles each. In TCRdb, the multiplex PCR reads were re-called with MiXCR into one record per CDR3 protein. The sample has 95,000 to 150,000 distinct CDR3 sequences, around 60% seen once; the top ten hold 9.3%. Each 20-30 mg portion of unsorted bulk tissue served as the source for co-extraction of RNA and DNA. Surgery removed the patients' primary liver carcinoma. Chronic HBV infection was present in the patients, who were treatment-naive. Each tumor sample had over 90% viable tumor cells. The CDR3 is 13 amino acids. With respect to this clonotype: The antigen remains undetermined. At one boundary the junction diverges from the germline segment, which might be a read error.

Material for sequencing was liver tumor tissue from sampling region 1. Subset defined: tumor region T1, superior pole. The chain couples TRBV12-3 or TRBV12-4 to TRBJ1-4, with 8 positions matching TRBD1. This receptor was identified in a woman aged 60 to 75 with primary liver carcinoma and hepatitis B virus infection. CDR3 amino acids: CANSIGQGEKLFF. The DNA of the CDR3 is TGTGCCAACAGTATAGGACAGGGTGAAAAACTGTTTTTT.